These 24 T cell receptor beta chains were all obtained from the same sample, sequenced in a study of T cell repertoires in cytomegalovirus infection. TCRdb reprocessed the reads with MiXCR, giving one entry per CDR3 protein. The sample includes some 400,000 distinct CDR3 sequences, approximately 31% of them seen just once. The sequenced sample was PBMCs. These receptors all come from a human donor in good health (CMV status not recorded). Some clones in this sample may be carry-over from other donors' samples.

Note on this clonotype: At one boundary the junction diverges from the germline segment, which might be a read error. J is TRBJ1-1 and V is TRBV5-4; the D is unclear. Germline CDR1 and CDR2: SGHNT and YYREEE (reference sequence). The CDR3 runs to 11 residues. CDR3 amino acids: CDSSGGTEAFF. DNA of the CDR3: TGTGACAGCTCGGGTGGCACTGAAGCTTTCTTT.

Note on this clonotype: Given a much more abundant clone one base away, this may be a read error. The chain carries TRBV7-2 and TRBJ2-7; D unclear. The CDR3 totals 16 residues. Trimming took off 0 bases at V and 2 bases at J, with 14 bases between the two ends. CDR1 SGHTA and CDR2 FQGNSA come from the germline V gene. This chain's CDR3 is CASSLALVGLTYEQYV. CDR3 bases: TGTGCCAGCAGCTTAGCCTTAGTGGGATTGACCTACGAGCAGTACGTC.

The V call is TRBV27, the J call TRBJ1-3; D uncertain. The germline V gene encodes CDR1 MNHEY and CDR2 SMNVEV (reference sequence). This CDR3 has 13 amino acids. Trimming shortened V by 3 bases and J by 8 bases, and 11 bases separated the two germline ends. Here the CDR3 reads CASSLKTRDTIYF. The CDR3 DNA is TGTGCCAGCAGTTTGAAGACCCGGGACACCATATATTTT.

This clonotype showed up just once. The junction shows a germline mismatch at one end, possibly a read error. The V gene is TRBV7-2, the J gene TRBJ2-5; D is ambiguous. Germline CDR1 reads SGHTA; CDR2 reads FQGNSA. This CDR3 has 12 amino acids. This CDR3 is CSSSQYGETHYF. In DNA form, the CDR3 reads TGTTCCAGCAGCCAATACGGAGAGACCCATTACTTC.

Turning to this clonotype: Mismatch with germline at one junction end may stem from a read error. This chain links TRBV7-7 with TRBJ2-7; 9 bases fit TRBD1. Germline values: CDR1 SSHAT, CDR2 FNYEAQ (reference sequence). The CDR3 has 15 residues. The CDR3 sequence is CASSLSWGQGYEQYF. CDR3 sequence (DNA): TGTGCTAGCAGTCTTAGTTGGGGACAGGGCTACGAGCAGTACTTC.

The V and J genes are TRBV19 and TRBJ1-5; a possible D gene is TRBD1 (5 bases). Germline assignment: CDR1 LNHDA and CDR2 SQIVND (reference sequence). Trimming stripped 3 bases from V and 1 base from J, with 16 bases between. The CDR3 has 17 amino acids. CDR3 bases: TGTGCCAGTAGTATCTGGGCAGGGAAGTCGAGCAATCAGCCCCAGCATTTT. Translated, it gives CASSIWAGKSSNQPQHF.

V and J are TRBV27 and TRBJ2-3; D is possibly TRBD1 (5 bases). The CDR3 extends over 18 amino acids. CDR1 and CDR2 (germline): MNHEY, SMNVEV (reference sequence). V was trimmed by 1 base and J by 0 bases, leaving 17 bases between them. The CDR3 DNA reads as TGTGCCAGCAGTTTATTAGGGCCCTTGGGGCTTAGCACAGATACGCAGTATTTT. This gives the protein CASSLLGPLGLSTDTQYF.

This clonotype was seen just once. It may be a read error: a sequence one base away is much more abundant. V and J are TRBV7-2 and TRBJ2-7, with D perhaps matching TRBD1 (5 bases). This CDR3 comprises 15 residues. Germline V CDR1 and CDR2: SGHTA, FQGNSA. CDR3 residues: CASSLVGLQAYEKYF. CDR3 coding DNA: TGTGCCAGCAGCTTAGTAGGTTTACAGGCCTACGAGAAGTACTTC.

This clonotype showed up just a few times. The chain carries TRBV5-4 and TRBJ2-3; the match to TRBD2 covers 8 bases. Per the germline V gene, CDR1 is SGHNT and CDR2 is YYREEE (reference sequence). The length of the CDR3 is 16 residues. V shed 4 bases and J 6 bases; nucleotides not matched to a gene: 13. CDR3 DNA sequence: TGTGCCAGCAGCCACCCGGGACGGGGGGGAGCGGATACGCAGTATTTT. Translated: CASSHPGRGGADTQYF.

Concerning this clonotype itself: This may come from a read error, since a much larger clone is one base off. The chain combines TRBV4-1 with TRBJ1-1, with D unresolved. The CDR3 length is 14 residues. Per the germline V gene, CDR1 is MGHRA and CDR2 is YSYEKL. The CDR3 reads CSSSQAEGNTEAFF. DNA of the CDR3: TGCTCCAGCAGCCAAGCAGAGGGGAACACTGAAGCTTTCTTT.

This clonotype has only a few counts. The chain combines TRBV5-1 with TRBJ1-6, with no clear D. From germline, CDR1 is SGHRS and CDR2 YFSETQ. This CDR3 is built from 15 residues. Trimming cost V 0 bases and J 7 bases, with 11 bases left between them. In nucleotides, the CDR3 is TGCGCCAGCAGCTTGGGAGGGAGTGGGAATTCACCCCTCCACTTT. As protein: CASSLGGSGNSPLHF. The full variable domain, its missing parts supplied by reference TRBV5-1 and TRBJ1-6, is KAGVTQTPRYLIKTRGQQVTLSCSPISGHRSVSWYQQTPGQGLQFLFEYFSETQRNKGNFPGRFSGRQFSNSRSEMNVSTLELGDSALYLCASSLGGSGNSPLHFGNGTRLTVT.

A word on this clonotype: It is likely a read error, because the conserved phenylalanine at the end of the CDR3 is missing. The V and J genes are TRBV2 and TRBJ1-6, with 8 bases identical to TRBD1. CDR3 length: 15 residues. Trimming at V came to 8 bases and at J to 4 bases, leaving 7 bases not matched to a gene. The V gene's germline CDR1 is SNHLY and CDR2 FYNNEI. This CDR3 reads CASGQGGMYNSPLHL. The CDR3 nucleotides are TGTGCCAGCGGACAGGGAGGCATGTATAATTCACCCCTCCACCTT.

The chain recombines TRBV7-8 with TRBJ1-1; tentatively, D is TRBD1 (6 bases). Trimming pared 5 bases from V and 8 bases from J, leaving 12 bases between. Germline V gene sequence: CDR1 SGHVS, CDR2 FQNEAQ. The CDR3 consists of 12 residues. The CDR3 DNA reads as TGTGCCAGCAGCAAACAGGGTTCGGAAGCTTTCTTT. Amino acids: CASSKQGSEAFF.

This clonotype was seen only once. The chain combines TRBV4-3 with TRBJ2-3, with D tentatively TRBD1 or TRBD2 (7 bases each). Germline CDR1 LGHNA, CDR2 YSLEER. The CDR3 length is 17 residues. V gave up 0 bases and J gave up 2 bases, with 15 bases separating them. As DNA, the CDR3 is TGCGCCAGCAGCCAAGATCGAGCGGGACAGACCACAGATACGCAGTATTTT. Protein product: CASSQDRAGQTTDTQYF.

In this sample, this clonotype turned up many times. The chain joins TRBV7-2 to TRBJ2-2, with unresolved D. Germline V gives CDR1 SGHTA, CDR2 FQGNSA. This CDR3 spans 15 amino acids. Trimming pared 1 base from V and 3 bases from J, leaving 9 bases between. The CDR3: CASSLVLVDTGELFF. Here the CDR3 DNA reads TGTGCCAGCAGCTTAGTTCTAGTCGACACCGGGGAGCTGTTTTTT.

The V gene is TRBV6-1, the J gene TRBJ2-1; the match to TRBD1 covers 11 bases. J was trimmed by 9 bases and V by 5 bases; bases with no gene match: 9. The length of the CDR3 is 15 residues. Germline V gene sequence: CDR1 MNHNS, CDR2 SASEGT. The CDR3 DNA follows: TGTGCCAGCAGTCGAAGGGGACAGGGGGTTGGTGAGCAGTTCTTC. This encodes CASSRRGQGVGEQFF.

This clonotype was observed at least ten times. CDR3 nucleotide sequence: TGTGCCAGTAGTATGGTAGATAAGCCCTACGAGCAGTACTTC. Translated: CASSMVDKPYEQYF. The V gene is TRBV19, the J gene TRBJ2-7; D not certain. CDR1 and CDR2 from the germline V gene are LNHDA and SQIVND (reference sequence). This CDR3 contains 14 residues. Trimming took 3 bases from V and 2 from J, leaving 11 bases between them.

This clonotype came up a few times. The genes are TRBV11-2 and TRBJ2-7, with TRBD1 matching over 10 bases. V trimming: 5 bases; J trimming: 7 bases; junction bases outside the gene matches: 17. Germline CDR1 and CDR2: SGHAT and FQNNGV. The CDR3 runs to 17 residues. DNA of the CDR3: TGTGCCAGCAGCGCGAAGGGTGTGAGACAGGGGGCGCGTGAGCAGTACTTC. Protein product: CASSAKGVRQGAREQYF.

This clonotype was observed a handful of times. The rearrangement uses TRBV6-6 and TRBJ2-3; 12 nucleotides match TRBD2. The V segment lost 5 bases and the J segment 5 bases; nucleotides outside the gene matches: 14. The germline V gene has CDR1 MNHNY and CDR2 SVGAGI (reference sequence). The CDR3 length is 18 residues. The CDR3 reads CASSQQILAGGPEDTQYF. The CDR3 bases are TGTGCCAGCAGTCAACAGATCCTAGCGGGGGGGCCGGAAGATACGCAGTATTTT.

About this clonotype itself: The junction differs from germline at one of its ends, possibly a read error. The chain combines TRBV28 with TRBJ1-1, with 7 nucleotides matching TRBD1. The length of the CDR3 is 14 residues. CDR1 is MDHEN, CDR2 SYDVKM, per germline. The CDR3 DNA follows: TGTGCCAGCAGTTTACCTACAGGGGAGACTGAAGCTTACTTT. Its translation: CASSLPTGETEAYF.

There are many counts of this clonotype. The genes are TRBV12-3 or TRBV12-4 and TRBJ2-3; 8 nucleotides line up with TRBD1. CDR3 length: 17 amino acids. V lost 5 bases to trimming and J lost 1 base; unmatched junction nucleotides: 11. The CDR3 DNA sequence: TGTGCCAGCAGTCGTGCCTCGGACAGGGCCGGCACAGATACGCAGTATTTT. This translates into CASSRASDRAGTDTQYF.

The chain combines TRBV5-6 with TRBJ1-3; D not certain. The CDR3 loop spans 14 amino acids. The V and J ends lost 3 bases and 0 bases respectively, with 7 bases between them. Germline-derived CDR1 and CDR2 are SGHDT and YYEEEE. DNA of the CDR3: TGTGCCAGCAGCTGGTCAGGCTCTGGAAACACCATATATTTT. It is translated as CASSWSGSGNTIYF.

This clonotype was counted between two and nine times. The chain recombines TRBV6-6 with TRBJ2-3; 10 nucleotides line up with TRBD2. CDR1 is MNHNY and CDR2 is SVGAGI in the germline V gene (reference sequence). This CDR3 is built from 16 residues. V was clipped by 4 bases and J by 3 bases; unmatched bases: 7. The CDR3 DNA reads as TGTGCCAGCAGTTTGCTAGCGGGGGCGGTGACAGATACGCAGTATTTT. Encoded protein: CASSLLAGAVTDTQYF.

V and J are TRBV12-3 or TRBV12-4 and TRBJ2-7; 7 bases are shared with TRBD1. V lost 4 bases, J lost 2 bases, and 11 bases stayed unmatched. The CDR3 runs to 16 residues. The CDR3 is CASSYWDRGHAYEQYF. The DNA for the CDR3 is TGTGCCAGCAGTTATTGGGACAGAGGGCATGCCTACGAGCAGTACTTC.